This T cell receptor (beta chain) was documented in a study of early T cells in non-severe SARS-CoV-2 infection. V was shortened by 0 bases and J by 3 bases, with 14 bases between the two germline ends. The CDR3 sequence is 16 residues long. CDR1 and CDR2 from the germline V gene are SGDLS and YYNGEE. The TCR library protocol attached unique molecular identifiers to the individual cDNA molecules. TCRdb analysed the 5' RACE reads with MiXCR anew, one entry per CDR3 protein. The repertoire holds fewer than 85,000 distinct CDR3 sequences, with roughly 15% as singletons. Study-level results: The matching step, a VDJdb search, favored anti-spike CD8 responses and missed private and CD4 specificities.

Of note for this clonotype: Antigen unknown.

The chain uses TRBV9 and TRBJ2-3, with TRBD2 as a possible D gene (6 bases). This sequence originates from an adult who was a healthcare worker with PCR-confirmed SARS-CoV-2 infection or an uninfected control (not recorded which). The specimen comprised whole blood, sampled at baseline. CDR3 sequence: CASSVGWGTETDTQYF. The CDR3 DNA is TGTGCCAGCAGCGTAGGATGGGGGACTGAGACAGATACGCAGTATTTT.